This T cell receptor beta chain comes out of a study of human T cells and chemical hapten exposure. Study results and caveats: Controls formed significantly fewer large CDR3 similarity clusters than expanded TCRs did. Having alopecia, the donors may differ immunologically from healthy people. With DPC sensitization, TCRs exceeding 1 in 1000 frequency showed no change.

TCRdb analysed the RACE reads with MiXCR anew, one entry per CDR3 protein. The repertoire consists of some 99,000 distinct CDR3 sequences, with less than 10% occurring once and the leading ten covering about 3.1%. The time point: patch test 2, 6 weeks after DPC sensitization. Treatment reported: therapeutic diphenylcyclopropenone sensitization with weekly scalp DPC. At least ten counts were recorded for this clonotype. As yet, its antigen is unknown. This CDR3 has 16 residues. The ends were cut back, 3 bases at V and 4 bases at J, with 18 bases in the middle. Germline assignment: CDR1 MNHEY and CDR2 SVGAGI.

This TCR came from a woman aged 40 to 50 with alopecia areata. Some clones in this sample may be carry-over from other donors' samples. The chain uses TRBV6-5 and TRBJ2-5, with D maybe TRBD2 (8 bases). The sequencing used whole blood, collected in connection with sensitization to the hapten diphenylcyclopropenone (DPC). CDR3 sequence reads: CASSYFGGAGGETQYF. In nucleotides, the CDR3 is TGTGCCAGCAGTTATTTCGGGGGGGCAGGGGGAGAGACCCAGTACTTC.